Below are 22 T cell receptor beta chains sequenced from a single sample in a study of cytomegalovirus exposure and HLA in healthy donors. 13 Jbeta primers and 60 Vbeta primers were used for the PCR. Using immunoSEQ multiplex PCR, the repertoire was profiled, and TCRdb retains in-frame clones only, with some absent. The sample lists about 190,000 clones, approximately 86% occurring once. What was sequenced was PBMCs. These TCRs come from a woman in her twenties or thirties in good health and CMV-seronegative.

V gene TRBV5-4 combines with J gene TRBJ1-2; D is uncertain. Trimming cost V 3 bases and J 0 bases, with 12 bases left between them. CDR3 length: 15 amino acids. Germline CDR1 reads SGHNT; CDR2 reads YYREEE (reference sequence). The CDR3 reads CASSSFGFTNYGYTF. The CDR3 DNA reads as TGTGCCAGCAGCTCTTTCGGGTTTACTAACTATGGCTACACCTTC.

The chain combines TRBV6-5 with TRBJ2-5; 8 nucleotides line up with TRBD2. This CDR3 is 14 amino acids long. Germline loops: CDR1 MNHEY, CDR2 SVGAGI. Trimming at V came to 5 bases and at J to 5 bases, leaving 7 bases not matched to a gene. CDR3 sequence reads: CASSTGGGRETQYF. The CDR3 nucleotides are TGTGCCAGCAGTACCGGGGGGGGCCGGGAGACCCAGTACTTC.

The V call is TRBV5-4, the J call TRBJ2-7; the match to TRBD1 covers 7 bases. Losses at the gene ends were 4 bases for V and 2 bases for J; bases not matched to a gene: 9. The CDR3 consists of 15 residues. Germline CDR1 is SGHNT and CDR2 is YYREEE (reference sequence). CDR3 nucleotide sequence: TGTGCCAGCAGCCCGGACAGGTCCCAAGCCTACGAGCAGTACTTC. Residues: CASSPDRSQAYEQYF.

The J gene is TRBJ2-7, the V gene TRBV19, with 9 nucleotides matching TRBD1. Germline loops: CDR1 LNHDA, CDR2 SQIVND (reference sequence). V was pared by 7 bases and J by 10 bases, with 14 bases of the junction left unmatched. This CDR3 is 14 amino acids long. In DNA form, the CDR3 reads TGTGCCAGTACTCCGACAGGGGGGTTCGGCTTCCAGTACTTC. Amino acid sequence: CASTPTGGFGFQYF.

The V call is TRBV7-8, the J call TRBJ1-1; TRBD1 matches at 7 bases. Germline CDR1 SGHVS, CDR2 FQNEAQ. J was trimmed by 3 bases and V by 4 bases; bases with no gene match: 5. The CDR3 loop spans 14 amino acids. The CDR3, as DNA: TGTGCCAGCAGCTCTGACAGGGCAGACACTGAAGCTTTCTTT. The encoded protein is CASSSDRADTEAFF.

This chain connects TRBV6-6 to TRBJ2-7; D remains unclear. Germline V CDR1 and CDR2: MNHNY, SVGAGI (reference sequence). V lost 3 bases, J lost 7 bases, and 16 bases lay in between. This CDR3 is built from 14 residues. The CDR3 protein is CASSYIVELGEQYF. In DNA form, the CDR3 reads TGTGCCAGCAGTTATATCGTGGAGCTAGGAGAGCAGTACTTC.

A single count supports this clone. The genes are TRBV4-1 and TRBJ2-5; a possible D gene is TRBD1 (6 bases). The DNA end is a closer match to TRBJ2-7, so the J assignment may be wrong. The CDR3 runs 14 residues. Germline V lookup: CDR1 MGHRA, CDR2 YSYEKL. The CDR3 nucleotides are TGCGCCAGCAGCCAAGTCCCAGGGGCCGGCGAGCAGTACTTC. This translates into CASSQVPGAGEQYF.

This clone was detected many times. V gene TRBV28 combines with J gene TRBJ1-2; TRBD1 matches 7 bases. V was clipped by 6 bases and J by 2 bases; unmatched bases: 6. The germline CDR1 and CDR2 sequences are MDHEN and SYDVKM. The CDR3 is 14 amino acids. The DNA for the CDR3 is TGTGCCAGCAGCTCCCGACAGGGAAACTATGGCTACACCTTC. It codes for CASSSRQGNYGYTF.

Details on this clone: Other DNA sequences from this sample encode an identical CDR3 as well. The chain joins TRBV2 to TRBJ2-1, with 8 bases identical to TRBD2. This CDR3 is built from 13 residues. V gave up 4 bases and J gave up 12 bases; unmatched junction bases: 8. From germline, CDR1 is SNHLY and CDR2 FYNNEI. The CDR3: CASSVGSGGTQFF. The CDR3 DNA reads TGTGCCAGCAGTGTCGGCAGCGGGGGCACGCAGTTCTTC.

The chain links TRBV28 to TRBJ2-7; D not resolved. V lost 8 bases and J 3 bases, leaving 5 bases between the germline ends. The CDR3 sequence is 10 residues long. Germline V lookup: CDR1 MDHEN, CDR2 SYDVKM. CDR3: CASGRYEQYF. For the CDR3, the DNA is TGTGCCAGCGGCCGCTACGAGCAGTACTTC.

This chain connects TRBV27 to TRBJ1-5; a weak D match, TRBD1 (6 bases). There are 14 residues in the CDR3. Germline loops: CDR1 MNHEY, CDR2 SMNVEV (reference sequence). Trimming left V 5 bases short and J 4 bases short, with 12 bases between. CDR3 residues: CASSPGQANQPQHF. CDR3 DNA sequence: TGTGCCAGCAGTCCGGGACAAGCGAATCAGCCCCAGCATTTT.

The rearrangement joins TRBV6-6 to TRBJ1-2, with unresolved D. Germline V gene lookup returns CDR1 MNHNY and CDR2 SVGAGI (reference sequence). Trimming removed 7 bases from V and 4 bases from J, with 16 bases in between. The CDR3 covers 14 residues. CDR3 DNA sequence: TGTGCCAGCACGCGGTCGGGCCGGGGCTATGGCTACACCTTC. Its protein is CASTRSGRGYGYTF.

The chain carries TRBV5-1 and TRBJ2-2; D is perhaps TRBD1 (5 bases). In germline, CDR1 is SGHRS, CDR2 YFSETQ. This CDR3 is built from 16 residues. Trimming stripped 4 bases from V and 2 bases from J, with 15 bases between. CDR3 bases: TGCGCCAGCAGCCTAACAGACAGAGCAAACACCGGGGAGCTGTTTTTT. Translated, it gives CASSLTDRANTGELFF.

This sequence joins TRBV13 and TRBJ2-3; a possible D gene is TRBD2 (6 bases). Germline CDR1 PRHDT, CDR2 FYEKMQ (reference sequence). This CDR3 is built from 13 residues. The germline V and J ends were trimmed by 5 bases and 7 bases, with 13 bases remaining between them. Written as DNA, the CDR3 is TGTGCCAGCAGCCCGGGACTTGCCTATACGCAGTATTTT. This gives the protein CASSPGLAYTQYF.

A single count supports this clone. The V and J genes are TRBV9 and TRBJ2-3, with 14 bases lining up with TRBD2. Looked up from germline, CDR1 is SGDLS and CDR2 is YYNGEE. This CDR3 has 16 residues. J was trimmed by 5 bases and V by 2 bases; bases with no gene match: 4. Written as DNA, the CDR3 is TGTGCCAGCAGCGTCGGGACTAGCGGGGGCGGAGATACGCAGTATTTT. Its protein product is CASSVGTSGGGDTQYF.

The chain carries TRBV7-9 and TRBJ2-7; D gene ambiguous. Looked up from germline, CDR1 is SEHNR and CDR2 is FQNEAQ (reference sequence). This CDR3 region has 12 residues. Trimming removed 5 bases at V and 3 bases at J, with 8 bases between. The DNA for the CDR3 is TGTGCCAGCAGCACAGCCGGCTACGAGCAGTACTTC. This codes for CASSTAGYEQYF. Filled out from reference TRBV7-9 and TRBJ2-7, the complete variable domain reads DTGVSQNPRHKITKRGQNVTFRCDPISEHNRLYWYRQTLGQGPEFLTYFQNEAQLEKSRLLSDRFSAERPKGSFSTLEIQRTEQGDSAMYLCASSTAGYEQYFGPGTRLTVT.

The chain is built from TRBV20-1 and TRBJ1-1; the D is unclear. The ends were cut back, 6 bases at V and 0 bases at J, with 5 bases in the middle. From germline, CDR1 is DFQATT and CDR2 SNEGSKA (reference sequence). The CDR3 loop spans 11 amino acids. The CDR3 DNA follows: TGCAGTGCCCCTGTGAACACTGAAGCTTTCTTT. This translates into CSAPVNTEAFF.

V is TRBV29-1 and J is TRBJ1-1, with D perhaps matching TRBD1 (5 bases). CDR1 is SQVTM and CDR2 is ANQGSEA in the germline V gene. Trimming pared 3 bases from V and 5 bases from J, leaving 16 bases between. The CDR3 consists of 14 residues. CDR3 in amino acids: CSVDWSGGRTEAFF. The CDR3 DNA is TGCAGCGTTGATTGGTCCGGGGGGAGGACTGAAGCTTTCTTT. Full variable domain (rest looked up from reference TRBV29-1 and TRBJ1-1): SAVISQKPSRDICQRGTSLTIQCQVDSQVTMMFWYRQQPGQSLTLIATANQGSEATYESGFVIDKFPISRPNLTFSTLTVSNMSPEDSSIYLCSVDWSGGRTEAFFGQGTRLTVV.

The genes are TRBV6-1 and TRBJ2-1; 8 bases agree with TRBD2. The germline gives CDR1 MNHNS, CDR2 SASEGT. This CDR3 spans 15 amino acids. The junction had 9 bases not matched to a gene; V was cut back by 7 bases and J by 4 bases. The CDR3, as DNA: TGTGCCAGCATTCAAACGGGACTAGGGTACAATGAGCAGTTCTTC. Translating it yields CASIQTGLGYNEQFF.

CDR3 in DNA: TGTGCCAGCAGTTATTTTTGGCCCGAGCAGTACTTC. Translation: CASSYFWPEQYF. This chain connects TRBV11-2 to TRBJ2-7, with unresolved D. The CDR3 contains 12 residues. CDR1 and CDR2 from the germline V gene are SGHAT and FQNNGV. Trimming removed 6 bases at V and 6 bases at J, with 12 bases between.

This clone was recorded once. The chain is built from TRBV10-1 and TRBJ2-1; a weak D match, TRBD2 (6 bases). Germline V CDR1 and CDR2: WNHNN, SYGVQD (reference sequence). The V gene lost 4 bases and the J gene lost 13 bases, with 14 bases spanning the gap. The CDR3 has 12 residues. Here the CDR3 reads CASSGVTGLQFF. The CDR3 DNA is TGCGCCAGCAGTGGGGTGACGGGACTTCAGTTCTTC.

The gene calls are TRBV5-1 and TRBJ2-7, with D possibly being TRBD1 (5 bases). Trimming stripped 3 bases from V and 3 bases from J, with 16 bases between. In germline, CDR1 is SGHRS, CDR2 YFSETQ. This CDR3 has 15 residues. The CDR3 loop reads CASSSQGVHRYEQYF. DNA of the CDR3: TGCGCCAGCAGCTCCCAAGGGGTACACCGCTACGAGCAGTACTTC.